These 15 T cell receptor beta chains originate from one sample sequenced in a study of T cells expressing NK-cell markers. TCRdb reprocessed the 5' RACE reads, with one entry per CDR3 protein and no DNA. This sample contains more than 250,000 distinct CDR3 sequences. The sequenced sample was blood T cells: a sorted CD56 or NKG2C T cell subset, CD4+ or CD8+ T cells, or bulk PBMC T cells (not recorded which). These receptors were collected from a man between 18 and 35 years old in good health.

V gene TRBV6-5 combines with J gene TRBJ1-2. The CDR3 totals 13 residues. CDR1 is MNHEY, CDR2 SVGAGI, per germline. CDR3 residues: CASSYIANYGYTF.

The CDR3 is CASSLVGTVNSPLHF. The rearrangement uses TRBV7-2 and TRBJ1-6; with no DNA, the TCRdb D assignment of TRBD1 cannot be verified. The CDR3 has 15 amino acids. Germline V gene data show CDR1 as SGHTA and CDR2 as FQGNSA.

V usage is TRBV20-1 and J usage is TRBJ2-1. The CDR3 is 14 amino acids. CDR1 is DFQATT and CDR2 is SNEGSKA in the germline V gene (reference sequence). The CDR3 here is CSARDPGSDNEQFF.

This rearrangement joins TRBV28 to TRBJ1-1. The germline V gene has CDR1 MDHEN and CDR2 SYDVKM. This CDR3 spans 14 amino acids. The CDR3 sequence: CASRPTVMNTEAFF.

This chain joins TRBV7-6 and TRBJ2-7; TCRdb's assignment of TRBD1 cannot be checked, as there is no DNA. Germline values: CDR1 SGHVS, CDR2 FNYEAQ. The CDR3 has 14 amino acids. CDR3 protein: CASSLSAGSGEQYF.

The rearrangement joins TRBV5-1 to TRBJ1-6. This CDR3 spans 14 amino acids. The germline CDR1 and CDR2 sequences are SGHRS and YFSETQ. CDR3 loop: CASSFERINSPLHF. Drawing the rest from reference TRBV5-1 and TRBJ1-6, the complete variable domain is KAGVTQTPRYLIKTRGQQVTLSCSPISGHRSVSWYQQTPGQGLQFLFEYFSETQRNKGNFPGRFSGRQFSNSRSEMNVSTLELGDSALYLCASSFERINSPLHFGNGTRLTVT.

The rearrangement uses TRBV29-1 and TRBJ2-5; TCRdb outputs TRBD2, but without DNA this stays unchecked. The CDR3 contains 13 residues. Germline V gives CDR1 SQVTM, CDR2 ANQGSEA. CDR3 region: CSVAASGGETQYF.

The CDR3 spells CASSLVTGSGANVLTF. The chain joins TRBV28 to TRBJ2-6. CDR1 is MDHEN and CDR2 is SYDVKM in the germline V gene. The CDR3 extends over 16 amino acids. The full variable domain, with the rest looked up from reference TRBV28 and TRBJ2-6, is DVKVTQSSRYLVKRTGEKVFLECVQDMDHENMFWYRQDPGLGLRLIYFSYDVKMKEKGDIPEGYSVSREKKERFSLILESASTNQTSMYLCASSLVTGSGANVLTFGAGSRLTVL.

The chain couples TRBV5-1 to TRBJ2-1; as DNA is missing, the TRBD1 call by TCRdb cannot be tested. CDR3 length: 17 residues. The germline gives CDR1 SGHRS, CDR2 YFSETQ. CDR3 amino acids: CASNRVKGAQISDEQFF.

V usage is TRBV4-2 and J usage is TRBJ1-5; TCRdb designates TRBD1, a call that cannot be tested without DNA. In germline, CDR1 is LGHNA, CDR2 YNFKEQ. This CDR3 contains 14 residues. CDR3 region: CASSRDPAGQPQHF.

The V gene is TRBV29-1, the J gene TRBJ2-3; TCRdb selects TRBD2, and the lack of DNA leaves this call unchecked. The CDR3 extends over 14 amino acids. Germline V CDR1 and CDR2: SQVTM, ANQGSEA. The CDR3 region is CSVIRRELSDTQYF.

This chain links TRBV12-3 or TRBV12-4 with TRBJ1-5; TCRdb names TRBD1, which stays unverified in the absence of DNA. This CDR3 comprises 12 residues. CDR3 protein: CASSPFRGPQHF.

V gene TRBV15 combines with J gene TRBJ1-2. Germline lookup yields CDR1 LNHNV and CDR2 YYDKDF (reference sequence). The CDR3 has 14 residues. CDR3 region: CATSRGSDNYGYTF. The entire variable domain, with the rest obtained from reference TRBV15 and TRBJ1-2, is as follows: DAMVIQNPRYQVTQFGKPVTLSCSQTLNHNVMYWYQQKSSQAPKLLFHYYDKDFNNEADTPDNFQSRRPNTSFCFLDIRSPGLGDTAMYLCATSRGSDNYGYTFGSGTRLTVV.

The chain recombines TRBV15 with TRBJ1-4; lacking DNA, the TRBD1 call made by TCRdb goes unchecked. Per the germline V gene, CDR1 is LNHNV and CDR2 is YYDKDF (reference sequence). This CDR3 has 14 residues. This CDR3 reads CATSRDLLHEKLFF.

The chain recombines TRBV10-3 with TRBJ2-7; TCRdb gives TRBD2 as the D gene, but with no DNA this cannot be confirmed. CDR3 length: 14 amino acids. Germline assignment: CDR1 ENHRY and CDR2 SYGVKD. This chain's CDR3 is CAISELAGGYEQYF.